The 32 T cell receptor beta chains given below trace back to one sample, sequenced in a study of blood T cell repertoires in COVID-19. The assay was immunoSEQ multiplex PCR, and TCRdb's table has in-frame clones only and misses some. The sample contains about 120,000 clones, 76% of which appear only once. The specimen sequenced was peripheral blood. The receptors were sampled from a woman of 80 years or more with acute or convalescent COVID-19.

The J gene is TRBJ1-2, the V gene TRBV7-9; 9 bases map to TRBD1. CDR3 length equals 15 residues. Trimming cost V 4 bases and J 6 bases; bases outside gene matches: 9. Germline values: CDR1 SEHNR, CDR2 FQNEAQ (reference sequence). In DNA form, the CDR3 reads TGTGCCAGCAGCTCCTCGGGACAGGGTGGGAATGGCTACACCTTC. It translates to CASSSSGQGGNGYTF.

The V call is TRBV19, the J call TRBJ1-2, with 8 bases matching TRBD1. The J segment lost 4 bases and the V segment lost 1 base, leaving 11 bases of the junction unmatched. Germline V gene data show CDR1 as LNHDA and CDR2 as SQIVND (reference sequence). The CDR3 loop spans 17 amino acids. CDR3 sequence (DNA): TGTGCCAGTAGTATAGGGGCGCCGACAGGGGCTGGCTATGGCTACACCTTC. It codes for CASSIGAPTGAGYGYTF.

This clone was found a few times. The DNA of the CDR3 is TGTGCCTGGAGTTATACACTAACGAACACCGGGGAGCTGTTTTTT. Amino acid sequence: CAWSYTLTNTGELFF. V is TRBV30 and J is TRBJ2-2; no firm D call. CDR1 GTSNPN and CDR2 SVGIG come from the germline V gene (reference sequence). The CDR3 length is 15 residues. Trimming removed 2 bases at V and 0 bases at J, with 10 bases between. Based on the CDR3 plus reference TRBV30 and TRBJ2-2, the full variable domain is SQTIHQWPATLVQPVGSPLSLECTVEGTSNPNLYWYRQAAGRGLQLLFYSVGIGQISSEVPQNLSASRPQDRQFILSSKKLLLSDSGFYLCAWSYTLTNTGELFFGEGSRLTVL.

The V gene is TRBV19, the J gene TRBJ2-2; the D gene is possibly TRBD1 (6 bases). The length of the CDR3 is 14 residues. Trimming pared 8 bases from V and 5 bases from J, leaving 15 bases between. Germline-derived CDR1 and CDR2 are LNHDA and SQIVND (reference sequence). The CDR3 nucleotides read TGTGCCAGTGCACGCAACAGGGTGACCGGGGAGCTGTTTTTT. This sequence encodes CASARNRVTGELFF.

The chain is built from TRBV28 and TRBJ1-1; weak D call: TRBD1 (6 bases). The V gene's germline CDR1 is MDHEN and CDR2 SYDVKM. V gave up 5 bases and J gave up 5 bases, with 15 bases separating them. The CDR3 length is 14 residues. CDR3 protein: CASSTPGGLTEAFF. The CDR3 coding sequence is TGTGCCAGCAGTACCCCGGGGGGGCTGACTGAAGCTTTCTTT.

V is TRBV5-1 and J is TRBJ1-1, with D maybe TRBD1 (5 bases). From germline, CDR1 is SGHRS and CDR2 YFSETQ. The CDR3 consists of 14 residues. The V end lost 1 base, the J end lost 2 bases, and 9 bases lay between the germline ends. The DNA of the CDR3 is TGCGCCAGCAGCTTGTGGGGCCGAAACACTGAAGCTTTCTTT. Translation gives CASSLWGRNTEAFF.

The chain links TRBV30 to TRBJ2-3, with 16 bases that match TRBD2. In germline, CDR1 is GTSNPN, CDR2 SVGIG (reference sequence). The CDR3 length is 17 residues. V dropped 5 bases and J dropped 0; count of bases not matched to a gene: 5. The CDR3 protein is CAWSGTSGRASTDTQYF. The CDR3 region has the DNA TGTGCCTGGTCCGGGACTAGCGGGAGGGCAAGCACAGATACGCAGTATTTT.

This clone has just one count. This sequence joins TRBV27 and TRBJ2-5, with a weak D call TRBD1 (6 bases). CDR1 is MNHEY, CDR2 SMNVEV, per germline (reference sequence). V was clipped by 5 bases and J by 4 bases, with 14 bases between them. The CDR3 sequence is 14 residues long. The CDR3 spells CASSRTGLVETQYF. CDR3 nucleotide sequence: TGTGCCAGCAGTAGAACAGGGTTAGTAGAGACCCAGTACTTC.

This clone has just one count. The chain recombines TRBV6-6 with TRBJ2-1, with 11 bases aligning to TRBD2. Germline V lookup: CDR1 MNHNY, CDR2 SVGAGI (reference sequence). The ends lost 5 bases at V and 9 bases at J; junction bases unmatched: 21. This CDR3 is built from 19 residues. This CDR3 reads CASSQPGQGSGLAGGEQFF. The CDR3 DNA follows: TGTGCCAGCAGTCAACCTGGACAGGGGAGTGGACTAGCGGGTGGTGAGCAGTTCTTC.

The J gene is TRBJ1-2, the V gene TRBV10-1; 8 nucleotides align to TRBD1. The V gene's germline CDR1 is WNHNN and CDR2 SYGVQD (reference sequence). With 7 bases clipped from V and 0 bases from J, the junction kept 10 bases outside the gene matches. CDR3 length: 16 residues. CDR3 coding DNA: TGCGCCAGCACAGCAGGGGGCTCGGTGACTAACTATGGCTACACCTTC. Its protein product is CASTAGGSVTNYGYTF.

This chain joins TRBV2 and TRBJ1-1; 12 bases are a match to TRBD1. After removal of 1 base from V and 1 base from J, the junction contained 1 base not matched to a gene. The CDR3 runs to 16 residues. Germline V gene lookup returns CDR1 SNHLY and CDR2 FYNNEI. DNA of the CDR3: TGTGCCAGCAGTGAAGGGGGACAGGGGGCGAACACTGAAGCTTTCTTT. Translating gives CASSEGGQGANTEAFF.

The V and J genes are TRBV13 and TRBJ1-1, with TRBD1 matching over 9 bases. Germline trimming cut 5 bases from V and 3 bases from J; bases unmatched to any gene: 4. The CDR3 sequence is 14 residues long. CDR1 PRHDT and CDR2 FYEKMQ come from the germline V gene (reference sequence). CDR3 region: CASSRGQGDTEAFF. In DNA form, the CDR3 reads TGTGCCAGCAGCAGGGGACAGGGCGACACTGAAGCTTTCTTT.

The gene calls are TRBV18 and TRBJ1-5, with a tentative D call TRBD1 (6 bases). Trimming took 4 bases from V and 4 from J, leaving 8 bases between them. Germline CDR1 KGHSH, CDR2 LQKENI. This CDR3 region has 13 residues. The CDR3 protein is CASSQDRNQPQHF. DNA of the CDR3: TGTGCCAGCTCACAAGACAGGAATCAGCCCCAGCATTTT.

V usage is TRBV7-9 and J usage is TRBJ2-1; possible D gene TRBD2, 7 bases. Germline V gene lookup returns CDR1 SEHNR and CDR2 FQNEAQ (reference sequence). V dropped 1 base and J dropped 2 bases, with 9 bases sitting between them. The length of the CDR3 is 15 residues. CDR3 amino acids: CASSLEGGPYNEQFF. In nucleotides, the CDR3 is TGTGCCAGCAGCTTAGAGGGGGGGCCCTACAATGAGCAGTTCTTC.

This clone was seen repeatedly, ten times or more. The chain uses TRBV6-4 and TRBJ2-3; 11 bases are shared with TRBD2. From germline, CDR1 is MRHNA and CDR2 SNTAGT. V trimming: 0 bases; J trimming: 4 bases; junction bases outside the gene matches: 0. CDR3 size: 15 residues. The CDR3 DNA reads TGTGCCAGCAGTGACTCGGGACTAGCGGCAGATACGCAGTATTTT. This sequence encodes CASSDSGLAADTQYF.

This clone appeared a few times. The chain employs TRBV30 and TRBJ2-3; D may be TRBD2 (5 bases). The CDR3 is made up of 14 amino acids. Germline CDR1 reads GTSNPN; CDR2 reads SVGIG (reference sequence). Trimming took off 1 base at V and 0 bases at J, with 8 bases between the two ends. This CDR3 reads CAWSALGSTDTQYF. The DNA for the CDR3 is TGTGCCTGGAGTGCACTAGGGAGCACAGATACGCAGTATTTT.

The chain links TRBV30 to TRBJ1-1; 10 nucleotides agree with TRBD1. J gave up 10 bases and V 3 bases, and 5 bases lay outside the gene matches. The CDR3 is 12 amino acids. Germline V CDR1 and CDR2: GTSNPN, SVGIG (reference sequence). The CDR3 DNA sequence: TGTGCCTGGAGCCCGGACAGGGGGGCAGCTTTCTTT. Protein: CAWSPDRGAAFF.

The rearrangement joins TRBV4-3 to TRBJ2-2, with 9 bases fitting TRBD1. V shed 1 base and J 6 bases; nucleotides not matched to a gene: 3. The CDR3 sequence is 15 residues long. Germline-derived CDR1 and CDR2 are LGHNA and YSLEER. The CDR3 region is CASSQGTGVAGELFF. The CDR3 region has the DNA TGCGCCAGCAGCCAAGGGACAGGGGTGGCCGGGGAGCTGTTTTTT.

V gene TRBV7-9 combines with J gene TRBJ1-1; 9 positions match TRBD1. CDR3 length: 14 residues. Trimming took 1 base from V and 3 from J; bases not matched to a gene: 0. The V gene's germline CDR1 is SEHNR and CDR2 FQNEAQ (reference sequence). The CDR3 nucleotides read TGTGCCAGCAGCTTAGGGACAGGGGACACTGAAGCTTTCTTT. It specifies CASSLGTGDTEAFF.

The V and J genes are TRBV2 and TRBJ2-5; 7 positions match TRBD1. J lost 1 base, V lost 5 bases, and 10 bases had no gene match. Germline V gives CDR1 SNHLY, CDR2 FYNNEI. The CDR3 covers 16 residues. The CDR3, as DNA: TGTGCCAGCAGTTCACCATCCGGGACAGCCCAAGAGACCCAGTACTTC. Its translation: CASSSPSGTAQETQYF.

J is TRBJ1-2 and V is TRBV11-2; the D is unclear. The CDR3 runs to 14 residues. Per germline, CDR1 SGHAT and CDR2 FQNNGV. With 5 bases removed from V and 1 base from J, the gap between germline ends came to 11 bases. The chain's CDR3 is CASSEKTFNYGYTF. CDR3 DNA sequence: TGTGCCAGCAGCGAAAAGACATTTAACTATGGCTACACCTTC.

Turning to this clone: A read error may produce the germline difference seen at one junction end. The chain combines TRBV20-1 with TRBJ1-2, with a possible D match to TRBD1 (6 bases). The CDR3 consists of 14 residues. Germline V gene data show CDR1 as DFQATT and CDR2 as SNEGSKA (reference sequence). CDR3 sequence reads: CCACGTGGLGGYTF. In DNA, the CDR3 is TGCTGTGCTTGTGGGACTGGGGGCTTGGGGGGCTACACCTTC.

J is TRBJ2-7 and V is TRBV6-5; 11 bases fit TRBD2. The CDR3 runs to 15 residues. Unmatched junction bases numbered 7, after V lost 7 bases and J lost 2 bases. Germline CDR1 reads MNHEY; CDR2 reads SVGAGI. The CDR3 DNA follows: TGTGCCAGCACCACCGTAGCGGGAGGGGCCTACGAGCAGTACTTC. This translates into CASTTVAGGAYEQYF.

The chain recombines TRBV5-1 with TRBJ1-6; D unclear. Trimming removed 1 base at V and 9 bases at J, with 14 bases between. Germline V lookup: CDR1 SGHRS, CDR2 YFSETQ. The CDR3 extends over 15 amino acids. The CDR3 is CASSLKGAGSSPLHF. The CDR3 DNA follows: TGCGCCAGCAGCTTGAAGGGTGCCGGGAGTTCACCCCTCCACTTT.

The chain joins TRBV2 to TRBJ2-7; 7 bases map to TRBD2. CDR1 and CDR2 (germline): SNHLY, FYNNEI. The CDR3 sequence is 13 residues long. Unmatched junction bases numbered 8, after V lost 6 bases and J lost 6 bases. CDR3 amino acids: CASRGGLVGEQYF. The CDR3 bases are TGTGCCAGCAGGGGCGGACTAGTTGGCGAGCAGTACTTC.

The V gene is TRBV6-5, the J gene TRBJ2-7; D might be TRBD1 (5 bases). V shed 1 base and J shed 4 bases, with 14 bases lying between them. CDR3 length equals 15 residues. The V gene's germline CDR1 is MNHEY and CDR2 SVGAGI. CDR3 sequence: CASSYFDSEGYEQYF. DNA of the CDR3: TGTGCCAGCAGTTACTTCGACAGTGAAGGGTACGAGCAGTACTTC.

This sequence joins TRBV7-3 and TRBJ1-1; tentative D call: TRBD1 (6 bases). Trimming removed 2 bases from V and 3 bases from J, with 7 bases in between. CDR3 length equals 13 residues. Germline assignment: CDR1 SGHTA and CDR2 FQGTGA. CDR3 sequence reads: CASSLSGDTEAFF. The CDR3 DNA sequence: TGTGCCAGCAGCTTATCAGGGGACACTGAAGCTTTCTTT.

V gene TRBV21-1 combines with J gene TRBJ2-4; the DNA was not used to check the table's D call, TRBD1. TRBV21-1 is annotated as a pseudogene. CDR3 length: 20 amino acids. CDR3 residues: CASSNELPGQGAIVKNIQYF. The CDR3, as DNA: TGTGCCAGCAGCAACGAACTCCCGGGACAGGGGGCTATCGTCAAAAACATTCAGTACTTC.

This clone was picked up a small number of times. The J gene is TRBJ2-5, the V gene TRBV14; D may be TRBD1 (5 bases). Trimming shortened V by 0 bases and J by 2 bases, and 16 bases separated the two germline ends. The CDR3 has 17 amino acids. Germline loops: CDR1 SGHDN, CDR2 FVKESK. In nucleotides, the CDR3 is TGTGCCAGCAGCCAAGAATATCAAGGGGTGGCACAAGAGACCCAGTACTTC. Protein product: CASSQEYQGVAQETQYF.

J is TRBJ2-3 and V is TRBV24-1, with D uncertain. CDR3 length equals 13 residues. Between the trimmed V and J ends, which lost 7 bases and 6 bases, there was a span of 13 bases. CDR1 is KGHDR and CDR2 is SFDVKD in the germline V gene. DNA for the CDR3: TGTGCCACCAGCCCCTCCCCGGAGGATACGCAGTATTTT. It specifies CATSPSPEDTQYF.

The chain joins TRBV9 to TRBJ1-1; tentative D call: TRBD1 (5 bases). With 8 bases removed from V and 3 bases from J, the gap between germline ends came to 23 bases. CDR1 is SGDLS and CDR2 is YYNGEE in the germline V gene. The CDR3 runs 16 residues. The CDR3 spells CASQRGDVFGDTEAFF. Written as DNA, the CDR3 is TGTGCCAGTCAACGGGGGGACGTGTTCGGGGACACTGAAGCTTTCTTT.

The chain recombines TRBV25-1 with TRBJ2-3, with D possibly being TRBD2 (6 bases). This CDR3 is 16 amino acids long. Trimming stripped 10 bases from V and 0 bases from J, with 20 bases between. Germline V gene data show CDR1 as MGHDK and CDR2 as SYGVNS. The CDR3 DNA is TGTGCCACCGTAAACCGACTAGACCCCAGCACAGATACGCAGTATTTT. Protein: CATVNRLDPSTDTQYF.